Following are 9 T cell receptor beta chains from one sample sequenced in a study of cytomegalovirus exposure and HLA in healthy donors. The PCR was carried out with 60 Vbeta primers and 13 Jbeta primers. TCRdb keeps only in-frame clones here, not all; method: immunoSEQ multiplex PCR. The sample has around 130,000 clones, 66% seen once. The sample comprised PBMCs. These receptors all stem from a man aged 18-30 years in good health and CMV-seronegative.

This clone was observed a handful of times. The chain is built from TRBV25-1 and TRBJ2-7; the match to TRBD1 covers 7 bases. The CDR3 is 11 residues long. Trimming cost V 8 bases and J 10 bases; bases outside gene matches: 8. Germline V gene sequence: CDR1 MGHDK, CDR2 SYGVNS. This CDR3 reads CASETGFRQYF. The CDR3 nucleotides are TGTGCCAGCGAGACAGGGTTCCGTCAGTACTTC.

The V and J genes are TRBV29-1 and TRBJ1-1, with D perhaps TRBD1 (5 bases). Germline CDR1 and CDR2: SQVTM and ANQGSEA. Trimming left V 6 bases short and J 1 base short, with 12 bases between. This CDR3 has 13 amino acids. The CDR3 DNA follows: TGCAGCGTCCATATCCAGGGGAACACTGAAGCTTTCTTT. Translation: CSVHIQGNTEAFF.

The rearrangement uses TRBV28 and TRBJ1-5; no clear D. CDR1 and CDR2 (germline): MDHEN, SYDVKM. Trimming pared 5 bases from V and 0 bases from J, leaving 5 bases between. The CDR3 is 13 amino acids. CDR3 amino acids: CASSAYSNQPQHF. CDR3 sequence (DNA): TGTGCCAGCAGTGCGTATAGCAATCAGCCCCAGCATTTT.

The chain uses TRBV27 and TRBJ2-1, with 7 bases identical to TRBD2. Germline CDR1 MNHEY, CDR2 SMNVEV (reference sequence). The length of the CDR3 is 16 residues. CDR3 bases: TGTGAATCGAAGCGAGGCGGGAGAGGGTCAAACAATGAGCAGTTCTTC. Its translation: CESKRGGRGSNNEQFF.

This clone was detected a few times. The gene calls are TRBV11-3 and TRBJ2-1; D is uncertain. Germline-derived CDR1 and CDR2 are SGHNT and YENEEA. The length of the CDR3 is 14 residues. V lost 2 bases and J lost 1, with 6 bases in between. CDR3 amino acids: CASSLSGSYNEQFF. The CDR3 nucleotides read TGTGCCAGCAGCTTATCCGGGTCCTACAATGAGCAGTTCTTC.

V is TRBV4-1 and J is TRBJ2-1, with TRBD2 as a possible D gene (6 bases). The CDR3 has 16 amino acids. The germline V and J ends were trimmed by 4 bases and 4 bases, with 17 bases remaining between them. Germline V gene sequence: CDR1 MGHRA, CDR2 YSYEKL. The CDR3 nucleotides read TGCGCCAGCAGCCGGGGGAGCGGGTACGAATACAATGAGCAGTTCTTC. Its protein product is CASSRGSGYEYNEQFF.

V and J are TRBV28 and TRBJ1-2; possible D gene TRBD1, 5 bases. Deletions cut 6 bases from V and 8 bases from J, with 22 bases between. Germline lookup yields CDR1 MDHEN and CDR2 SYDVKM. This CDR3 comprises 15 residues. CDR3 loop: CASSSRPGTERGYTF. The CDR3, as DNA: TGTGCCAGCAGCTCACGACCCGGGACTGAGAGGGGCTACACCTTC.

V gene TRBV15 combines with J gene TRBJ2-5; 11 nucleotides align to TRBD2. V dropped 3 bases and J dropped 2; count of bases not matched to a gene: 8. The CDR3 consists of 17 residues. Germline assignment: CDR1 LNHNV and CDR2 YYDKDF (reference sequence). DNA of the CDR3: TGTGCCACCAGCAGGTACACTAGCGGGGGACTACAAGAGACCCAGTACTTC. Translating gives CATSRYTSGGLQETQYF.

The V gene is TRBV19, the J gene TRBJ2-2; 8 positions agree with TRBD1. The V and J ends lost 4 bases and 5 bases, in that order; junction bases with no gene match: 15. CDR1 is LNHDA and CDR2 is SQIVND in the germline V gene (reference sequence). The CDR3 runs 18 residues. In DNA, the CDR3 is TGTGCCAGTAGTACCCGGACAGGGCCCAGTAGGGTAACCGGGGAGCTGTTTTTT. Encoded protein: CASSTRTGPSRVTGELFF.